One sample yielded the 12 T cell receptor beta chains listed below, sequenced in a study of OX40 agonist ivuxolimab in advanced cancers. The repertoire was sequenced with immunoSEQ multiplex PCR; TCRdb's copy has only in-frame clones and lacks some. In the table there are about 13,000 clones, 65% to 80% of which are singletons. This specimen consisted of CD4+ or CD8+ T cells sorted from blood, obtained in a trial of the OX40 agonist ivuxolimab. The receptors derive from an adult with an advanced solid tumor such as melanoma, head and neck, liver or kidney cancer.

The J gene is TRBJ1-1, the V gene TRBV19; D is undetermined. Germline assignment: CDR1 LNHDA and CDR2 SQIVND (reference sequence). The V gene lost 7 bases and the J gene lost 0 bases, with 18 bases spanning the gap. The CDR3 has 16 amino acids. The CDR3: CASNPTMVTMNTEAFF. The CDR3 DNA sequence: TGTGCCAGTAACCCCACGATGGTGACTATGAACACTGAAGCTTTCTTT.

This chain joins TRBV7-7 and TRBJ2-1; 9 nucleotides line up with TRBD2. Germline assignment: CDR1 SSHAT and CDR2 FNYEAQ (reference sequence). Trimming removed 2 bases from V and 5 bases from J; junction bases left unmatched: 10. The CDR3 has 17 amino acids. The CDR3 nucleotides are TGTGCCAGCAGCTTATGGCCCCCTAGCGGGACCGACAATGAGCAGTTCTTC. Translation: CASSLWPPSGTDNEQFF.

V usage is TRBV19 and J usage is TRBJ1-5; weak D call: TRBD1 (5 bases). Germline V CDR1 and CDR2: LNHDA, SQIVND (reference sequence). The CDR3 is made up of 15 amino acids. With 1 base removed from V and 1 base from J, the gap between germline ends came to 8 bases. The DNA for the CDR3 is TGTGCCAGTAGTATAGGGGGACTGAGCAATCAGCCCCAGCATTTT. This gives the protein CASSIGGLSNQPQHF. The variable domain in full, with the rest retrieved from reference TRBV19 and TRBJ1-5, is DGGITQSPKYLFRKEGQNVTLSCEQNLNHDAMYWYRQDPGQGLRLIYYSQIVNDFQKGDIAEGYSVSREKKESFPLTVTSAQKNPTAFYLCASSIGGLSNQPQHFGDGTRLSIL.

This chain links TRBV7-9 with TRBJ1-3; no clear D gene. Trimming left V 7 bases short and J 0 bases short, with 16 bases between. CDR1 is SEHNR and CDR2 is FQNEAQ in the germline V gene (reference sequence). The CDR3 spans 16 residues. The CDR3 loop reads CASTKGPRSSGNTIYF. In DNA, the CDR3 is TGTGCCAGCACCAAGGGTCCGAGAAGCTCTGGAAACACCATATATTTT.

The V and J genes are TRBV9 and TRBJ2-3; maybe TRBD2 (7 bases). CDR1 SGDLS and CDR2 YYNGEE come from the germline V gene. V lost 0 bases and J 0 bases, leaving 11 bases between the germline ends. The CDR3 is made up of 16 amino acids. CDR3 amino acids: CASSVEGGGSTDTQYF. DNA for the CDR3: TGTGCCAGCAGCGTAGAGGGGGGAGGGAGCACAGATACGCAGTATTTT.

The gene calls are TRBV5-1 and TRBJ2-2; TRBD2 matches 14 bases. The CDR3 sequence is 14 residues long. J was trimmed by 6 bases and V by 7 bases; bases with no gene match: 2. Germline V gene lookup returns CDR1 SGHRS and CDR2 YFSETQ. Here the CDR3 reads CASLTSGRAGELFF. The CDR3, as DNA: TGCGCCAGCCTGACTAGCGGGAGGGCCGGGGAGCTGTTTTTT.

The rearrangement joins TRBV4-3 to TRBJ1-4; 8 bases map to TRBD1. Unmatched junction bases numbered 6, after V lost 4 bases and J lost 8 bases. The CDR3 is made up of 14 amino acids. The germline V gene encodes CDR1 LGHNA and CDR2 YSLEER. CDR3: CASSRTGTGEKLFF. As DNA, the CDR3 is TGCGCCAGCAGCCGGACAGGGACTGGAGAAAAACTGTTTTTT.

The V call is TRBV19, the J call TRBJ2-7; D gene uncertain. Per the germline V gene, CDR1 is LNHDA and CDR2 is SQIVND (reference sequence). The CDR3 has 15 residues. Trimming cost V 4 bases and J 2 bases, with 15 bases left between them. CDR3 bases: TGTGCCAGTAGTACCAGTTACGGGCCCACCTACGAGCAGTACTTC. This encodes CASSTSYGPTYEQYF.

V gene TRBV19 combines with J gene TRBJ2-1; the D is unclear. Per the germline V gene, CDR1 is LNHDA and CDR2 is SQIVND (reference sequence). The CDR3 contains 15 residues. The V gene lost 3 bases and the J gene lost 0 bases, with 9 bases spanning the gap. CDR3 DNA: TGTGCCAGTAGTATCGGCACGGGCTCCTACAATGAGCAGTTCTTC. Translating gives CASSIGTGSYNEQFF.

The chain is built from TRBV13 and TRBJ2-1; TRBD1 or TRBD2 may be the D gene (5 bases each). The ends were cut back, 4 bases at V and 1 base at J, with 11 bases in the middle. Looked up from germline, CDR1 is PRHDT and CDR2 is FYEKMQ (reference sequence). The CDR3 has 15 residues. CDR3: CASSSLEGSYNEQFF. CDR3 DNA sequence: TGTGCCAGCAGCTCCCTAGAGGGGTCCTACAATGAGCAGTTCTTC.

This chain connects TRBV4-3 to TRBJ2-7, with 12 bases matching TRBD2. Germline CDR1 is LGHNA and CDR2 is YSLEER. J lost 0 bases, V lost 1 base, and 7 bases had no gene match. The CDR3 runs 18 residues. In DNA, the CDR3 is TGCGCCAGCAGCCAAGCGCTAGCGGGAGGGCCTCCCTCCTACGAGCAGTACTTC. Encoded protein: CASSQALAGGPPSYEQYF.

The rearrangement joins TRBV4-2 to TRBJ2-2; 8 positions match TRBD2. V lost 8 bases and J lost 7; bases outside the gene matches: 3. Germline lookup yields CDR1 LGHNA and CDR2 YNFKEQ. CDR3 length: 12 residues. DNA for the CDR3: TGTGCCAGCCTTGGGACTAGCGGGGAGCTGTTTTTT. Translating it yields CASLGTSGELFF.